The T cell receptor beta chain under discussion was sequenced for a study of blood T cells in healthy people across ages. General study points: Both higher diversity and more naive CD4+ cells marked long-lived donors when set against aged donors.

Comment on this clonotype: Its antigen is currently unknown.

Each sample used at least 6 million PBMCs. The second PCR ran roughly 7 to 12 cycles with a sample-barcoded 5' primer and J-beta primers. Each cDNA molecule was tagged by a template-switch adaptor with 12 random nucleotides. MiXCR was run by TCRdb on the 5' RACE reads, yielding one entry per CDR3 protein. Seen here are about 1,400,000 distinct CDR3 sequences, roughly 59% observed once, and the top ten hold about 6.7%. Germline V gives CDR1 MGHDK, CDR2 SYGVNS. CDR3 length equals 14 residues. With 6 bases removed from V and 6 bases from J, the gap between germline ends came to 14 bases. The sequence came from a man aged 18-30 years in good health. The chain couples TRBV25-1 to TRBJ1-4; TRBD1 is a possible D gene (5 bases). What was sequenced was blood. CDR3 sequence (DNA): TGTGCCAGCAGGAAGAAGGGGAGAGATGAAAAACTGTTTTTT. Protein sequence: CASRKKGRDEKLFF. Based on the CDR3 plus reference TRBV25-1 and TRBJ1-4, the full variable domain is EADIYQTPRYLVIGTGKKITLECSQTMGHDKMYWYQQDPGMELHLIHYSYGVNSTEKGDLSSESTVSRIRTEHFPLTLESARPSHTSQYLCASRKKGRDEKLFFGSGTQLSVL.